This T cell receptor (beta chain) was observed in a study of cytomegalovirus exposure and HLA in healthy donors. The PCR employed 60 Vbeta primers together with 13 Jbeta primers. Some clones are missing from TCRdb's copy, which holds only in-frame ones; the method was immunoSEQ multiplex PCR. The sample holds tens of thousands of clones, under 80% seen once. Germline V lookup: CDR1 SGHAT, CDR2 FQNNGV. V lost 4 bases and J 2 bases, leaving 15 bases between the germline ends. The CDR3 runs 15 residues. The sample was PBMCs. The sequence was collected from a man aged 60 to 69 in good health and CMV-seropositive. The chain employs TRBV11-2 and TRBJ2-7; D not certain. In nucleotides, the CDR3 is TGTGCCAGCAGCTCCTACAGAGACATAACCTACGAGCAGTACTTC. The encoded protein is CASSSYRDITYEQYF.